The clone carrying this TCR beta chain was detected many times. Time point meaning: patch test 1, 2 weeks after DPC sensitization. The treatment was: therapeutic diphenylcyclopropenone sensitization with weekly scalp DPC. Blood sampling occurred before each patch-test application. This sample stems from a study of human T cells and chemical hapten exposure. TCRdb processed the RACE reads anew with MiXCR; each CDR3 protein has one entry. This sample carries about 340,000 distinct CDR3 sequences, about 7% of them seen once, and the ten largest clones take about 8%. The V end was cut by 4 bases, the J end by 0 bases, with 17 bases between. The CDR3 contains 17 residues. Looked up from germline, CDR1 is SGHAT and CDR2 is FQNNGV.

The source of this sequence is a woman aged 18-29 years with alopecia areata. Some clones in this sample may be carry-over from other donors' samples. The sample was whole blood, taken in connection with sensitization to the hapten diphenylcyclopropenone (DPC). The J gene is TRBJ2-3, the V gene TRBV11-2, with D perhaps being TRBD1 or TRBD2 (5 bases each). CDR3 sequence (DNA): TGTGCCAGCAGCTCCCGATTGGGGGTAACTAGCACAGATACGCAGTATTTT. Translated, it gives CASSSRLGVTSTDTQYF. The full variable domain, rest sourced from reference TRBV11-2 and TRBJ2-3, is EAGVAQSPRYKIIEKRQSVAFWCNPISGHATLYWYQQILGQGPKLLIQFQNNGVVDDSQLPKDRFSAERLKGVDSTLKIQPAKLEDSAVYLCASSSRLGVTSTDTQYFGPGTRLTVL.